This paragraph covers one TCR beta chain sequence. These data originate in a study of human T cells and chemical hapten exposure. This CDR3 has 12 residues. CDR1 LGHNT and CDR2 FRNRAP come from the germline V gene. Trimming stripped 5 bases from V and 9 bases from J, with 12 bases between. Using its own MiXCR run on the RACE reads, TCRdb lists one record per CDR3 protein. In the table there are approximately 52,000 distinct CDR3 sequences, 11% of which are singletons. As to time point: patch test 1, 2 weeks after DPC sensitization. Treatment of the sample: therapeutic diphenylcyclopropenone sensitization with weekly scalp DPC. Unfractionated whole blood was the source from which total RNA was extracted.

This TCR was sampled from a woman aged 40 to 55 with alopecia areata. Some clones in this sample may be carry-over from other donors' samples. The specimen was whole blood, collected in connection with sensitization to the hapten diphenylcyclopropenone (DPC). The chain links TRBV12-5 to TRBJ2-3; possibly TRBD1 for D (5 bases). The CDR3 DNA reads as TGTGCTAGTGGTATCAGGGTGGACACGCAGTATTTT. Translated, it gives CASGIRVDTQYF.